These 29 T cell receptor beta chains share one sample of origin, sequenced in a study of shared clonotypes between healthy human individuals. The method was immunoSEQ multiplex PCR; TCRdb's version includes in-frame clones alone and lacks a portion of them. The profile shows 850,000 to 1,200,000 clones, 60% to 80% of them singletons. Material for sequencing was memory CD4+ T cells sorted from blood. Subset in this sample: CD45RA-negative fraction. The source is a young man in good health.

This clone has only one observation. This chain's CDR3 is CASSPSGQTLYGYTF. CDR3 sequence (DNA): TGTGCCAGTAGTCCATCGGGGCAGACTCTCTATGGCTACACCTTC. The chain links TRBV19 to TRBJ1-2; perhaps TRBD1 as D (5 bases). V was pared by 5 bases and J by 4 bases, with 17 bases between. The CDR3 has 15 amino acids. Germline CDR1 reads LNHDA; CDR2 reads SQIVND (reference sequence).

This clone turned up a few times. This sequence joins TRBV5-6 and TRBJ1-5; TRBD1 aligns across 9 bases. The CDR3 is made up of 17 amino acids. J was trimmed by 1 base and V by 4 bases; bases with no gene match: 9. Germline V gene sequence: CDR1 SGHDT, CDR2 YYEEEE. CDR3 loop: CASSRTGVGTSNQPQHF. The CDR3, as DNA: TGTGCCAGCAGCAGGACAGGGGTAGGCACGAGCAATCAGCCCCAGCATTTT.

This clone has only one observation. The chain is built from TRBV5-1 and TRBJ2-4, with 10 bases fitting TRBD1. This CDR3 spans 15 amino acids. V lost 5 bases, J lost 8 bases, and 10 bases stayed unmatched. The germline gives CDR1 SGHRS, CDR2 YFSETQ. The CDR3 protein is CASRTGGDRLHIQYF. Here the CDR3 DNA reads TGCGCCAGCAGGACAGGGGGCGATAGGTTACACATTCAGTACTTC.

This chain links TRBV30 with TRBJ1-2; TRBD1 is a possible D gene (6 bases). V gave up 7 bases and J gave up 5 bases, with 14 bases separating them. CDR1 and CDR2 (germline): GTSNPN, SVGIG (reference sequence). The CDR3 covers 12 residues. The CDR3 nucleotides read TGTGCCTCCACTAACACAGGGTATGGCTACACCTTC. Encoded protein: CASTNTGYGYTF.

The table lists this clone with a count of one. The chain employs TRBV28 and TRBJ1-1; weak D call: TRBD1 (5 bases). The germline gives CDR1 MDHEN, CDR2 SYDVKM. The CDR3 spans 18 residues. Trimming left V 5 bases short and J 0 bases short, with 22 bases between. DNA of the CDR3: TGTGCCAGCAGTACGCCCTTGGTTCTCGGGGCCATGAACACTGAAGCTTTCTTT. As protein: CASSTPLVLGAMNTEAFF. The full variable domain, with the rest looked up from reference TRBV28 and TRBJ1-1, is DVKVTQSSRYLVKRTGEKVFLECVQDMDHENMFWYRQDPGLGLRLIYFSYDVKMKEKGDIPEGYSVSREKKERFSLILESASTNQTSMYLCASSTPLVLGAMNTEAFFGQGTRLTVV.

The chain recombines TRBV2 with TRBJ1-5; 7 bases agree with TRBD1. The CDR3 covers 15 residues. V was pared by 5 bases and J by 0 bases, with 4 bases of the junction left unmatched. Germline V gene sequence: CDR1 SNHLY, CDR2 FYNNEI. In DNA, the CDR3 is TGTGCCAGCAGTCCCGGGACAGATAGCAATCAGCCCCAGCATTTT. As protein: CASSPGTDSNQPQHF.

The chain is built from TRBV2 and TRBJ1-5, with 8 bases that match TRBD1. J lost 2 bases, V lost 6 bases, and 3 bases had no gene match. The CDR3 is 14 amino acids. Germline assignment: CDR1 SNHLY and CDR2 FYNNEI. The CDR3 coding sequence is TGTGCCAGCAGAAGGACAGGGCGCAATCAGCCCCAGCATTTT. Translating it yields CASRRTGRNQPQHF.

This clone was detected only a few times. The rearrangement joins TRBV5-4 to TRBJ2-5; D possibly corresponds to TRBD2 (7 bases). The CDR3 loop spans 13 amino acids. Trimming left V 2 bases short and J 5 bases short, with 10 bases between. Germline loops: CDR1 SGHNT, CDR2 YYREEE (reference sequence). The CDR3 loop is CASSFKGGETQYF. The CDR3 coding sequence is TGTGCCAGCAGCTTCAAGGGGGGGGAGACCCAGTACTTC.

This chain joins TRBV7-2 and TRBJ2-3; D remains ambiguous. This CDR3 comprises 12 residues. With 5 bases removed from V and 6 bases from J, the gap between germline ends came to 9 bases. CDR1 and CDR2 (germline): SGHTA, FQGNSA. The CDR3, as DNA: TGTGCCAGCAGCCGTCTGAGGGATACGCAGTATTTT. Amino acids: CASSRLRDTQYF.

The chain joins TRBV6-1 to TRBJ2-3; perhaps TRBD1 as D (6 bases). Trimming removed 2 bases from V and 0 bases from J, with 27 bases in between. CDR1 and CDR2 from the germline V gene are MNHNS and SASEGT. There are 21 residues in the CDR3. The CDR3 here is CASSETPTGHRTTISTDTQYF. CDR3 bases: TGTGCCAGCAGTGAAACCCCCACGGGACACCGAACAACTATAAGCACAGATACGCAGTATTTT.

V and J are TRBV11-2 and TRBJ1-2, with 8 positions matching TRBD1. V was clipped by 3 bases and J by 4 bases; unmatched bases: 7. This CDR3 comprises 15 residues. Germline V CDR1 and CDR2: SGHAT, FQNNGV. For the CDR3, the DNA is TGTGCCAGCAGCTTCGACAGGGGCAACTTCTATGGCTACACCTTC. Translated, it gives CASSFDRGNFYGYTF.

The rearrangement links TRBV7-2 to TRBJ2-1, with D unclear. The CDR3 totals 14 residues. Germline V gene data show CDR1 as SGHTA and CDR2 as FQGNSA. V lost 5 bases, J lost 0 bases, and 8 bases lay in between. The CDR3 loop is CASSPDFSYNEQFF. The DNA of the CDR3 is TGTGCCAGCAGCCCAGACTTCTCCTACAATGAGCAGTTCTTC.

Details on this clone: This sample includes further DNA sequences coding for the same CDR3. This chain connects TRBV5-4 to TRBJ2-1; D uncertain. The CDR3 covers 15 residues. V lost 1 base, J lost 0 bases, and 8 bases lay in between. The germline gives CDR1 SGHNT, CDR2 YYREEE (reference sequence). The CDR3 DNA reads TGTGCCAGCAGCTTGAACGCAGTCTCCTACAATGAGCAGTTCTTC. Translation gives CASSLNAVSYNEQFF.

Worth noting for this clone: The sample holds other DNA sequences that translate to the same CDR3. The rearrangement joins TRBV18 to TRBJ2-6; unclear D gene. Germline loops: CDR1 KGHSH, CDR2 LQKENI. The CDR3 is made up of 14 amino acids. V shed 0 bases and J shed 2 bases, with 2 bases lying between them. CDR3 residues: CASSPPTGANVLTF. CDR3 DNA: TGTGCCAGCTCACCACCGACTGGGGCCAACGTCCTGACTTTC.

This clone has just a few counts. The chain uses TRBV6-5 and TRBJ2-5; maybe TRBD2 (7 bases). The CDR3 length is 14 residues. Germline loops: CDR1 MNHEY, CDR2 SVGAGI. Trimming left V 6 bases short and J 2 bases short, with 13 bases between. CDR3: CASSLRGTQETQYF. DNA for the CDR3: TGTGCCAGCAGCCTGCGGGGGACACAAGAGACCCAGTACTTC.

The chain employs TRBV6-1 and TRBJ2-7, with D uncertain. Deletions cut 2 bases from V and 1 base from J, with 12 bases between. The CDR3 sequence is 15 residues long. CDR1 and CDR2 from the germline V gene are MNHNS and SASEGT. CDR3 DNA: TGTGCCAGCAGTGAATTAACAGCACAATCCTACGAGCAGTACTTC. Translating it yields CASSELTAQSYEQYF.

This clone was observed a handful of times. CDR3 coding DNA: TGCGCCAGCAGTGATGCGGGAGGGCCGACGGAGACCCAGTACTTC. Its translation: CASSDAGGPTETQYF. The J gene is TRBJ2-5, the V gene TRBV10-2, with 9 bases fitting TRBD2. The CDR3 sequence is 15 residues long. Per the germline V gene, CDR1 is WSHSY and CDR2 is SAAADI. The trim removed 3 bases at V and 5 bases at J, leaving 7 bases unmatched.

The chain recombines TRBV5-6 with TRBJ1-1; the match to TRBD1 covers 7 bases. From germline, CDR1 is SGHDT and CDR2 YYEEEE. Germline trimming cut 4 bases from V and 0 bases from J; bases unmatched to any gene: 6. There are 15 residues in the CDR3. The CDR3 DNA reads TGTGCCAGCAGCCCATTAGGGGGCCTGAACACTGAAGCTTTCTTT. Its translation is CASSPLGGLNTEAFF.

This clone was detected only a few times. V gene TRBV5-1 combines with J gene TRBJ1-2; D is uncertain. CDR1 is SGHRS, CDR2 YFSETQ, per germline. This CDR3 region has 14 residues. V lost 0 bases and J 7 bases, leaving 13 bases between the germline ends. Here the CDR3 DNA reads TGCGCCAGCAGCTTGGCCTCGGGGAGTGGTGGCTACACCTTC. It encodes CASSLASGSGGYTF.

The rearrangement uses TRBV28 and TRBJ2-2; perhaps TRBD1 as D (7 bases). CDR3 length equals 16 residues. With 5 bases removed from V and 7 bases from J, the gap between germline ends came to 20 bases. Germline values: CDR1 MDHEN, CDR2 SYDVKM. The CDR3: CASSVGGQEGLGELFF. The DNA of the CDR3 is TGTGCCAGCAGTGTCGGAGGACAGGAGGGTCTCGGGGAGCTGTTTTTT.

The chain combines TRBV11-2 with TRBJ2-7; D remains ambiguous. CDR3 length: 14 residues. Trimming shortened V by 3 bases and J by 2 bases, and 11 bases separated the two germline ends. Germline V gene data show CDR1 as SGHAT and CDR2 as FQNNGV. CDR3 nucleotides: TGTGCCAGCAGCTTGTCTACGGGTACCTACGAGCAGTACTTC. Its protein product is CASSLSTGTYEQYF.

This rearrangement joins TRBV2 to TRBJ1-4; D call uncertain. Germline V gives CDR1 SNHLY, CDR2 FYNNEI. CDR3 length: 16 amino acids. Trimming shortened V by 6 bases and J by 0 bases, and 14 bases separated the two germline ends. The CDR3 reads CASSPTVSATNEKLFF. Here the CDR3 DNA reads TGTGCCAGCAGCCCGACCGTATCTGCAACTAATGAAAAACTGTTTTTT.

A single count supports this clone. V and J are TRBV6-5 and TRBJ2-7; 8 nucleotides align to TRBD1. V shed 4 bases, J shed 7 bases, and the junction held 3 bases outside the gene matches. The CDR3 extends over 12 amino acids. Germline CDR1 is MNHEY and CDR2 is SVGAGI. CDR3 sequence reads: CASSSGGEEQYF. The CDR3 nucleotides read TGTGCCAGCAGTTCAGGGGGCGAAGAGCAGTACTTC.

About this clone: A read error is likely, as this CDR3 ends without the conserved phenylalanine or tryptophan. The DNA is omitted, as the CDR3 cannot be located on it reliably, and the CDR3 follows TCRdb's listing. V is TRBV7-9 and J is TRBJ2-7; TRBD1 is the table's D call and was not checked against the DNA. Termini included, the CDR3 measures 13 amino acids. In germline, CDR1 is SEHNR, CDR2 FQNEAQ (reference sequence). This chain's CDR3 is CASSRTDRGEVEI.

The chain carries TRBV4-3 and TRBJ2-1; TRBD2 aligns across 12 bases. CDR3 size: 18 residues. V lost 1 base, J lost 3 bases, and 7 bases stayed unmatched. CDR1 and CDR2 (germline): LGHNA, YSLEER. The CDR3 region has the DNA TGCGCCAGCAGCCAAGGGGGACTGGGACTAGCGGGCTACAATGAGCAGTTCTTC. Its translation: CASSQGGLGLAGYNEQFF.

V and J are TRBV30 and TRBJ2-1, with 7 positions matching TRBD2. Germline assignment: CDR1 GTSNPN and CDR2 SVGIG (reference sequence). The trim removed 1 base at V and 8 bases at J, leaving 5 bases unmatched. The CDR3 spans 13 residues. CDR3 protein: CAWSGTRGDEQFF. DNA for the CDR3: TGTGCCTGGAGTGGAACCCGGGGGGATGAGCAGTTCTTC.

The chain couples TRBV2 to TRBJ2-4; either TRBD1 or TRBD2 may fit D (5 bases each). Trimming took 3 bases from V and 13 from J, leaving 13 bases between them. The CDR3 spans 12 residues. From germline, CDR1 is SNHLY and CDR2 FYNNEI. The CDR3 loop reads CASSEDRGTQYF. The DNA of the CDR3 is TGTGCCAGCAGTGAGGACCGGGGCACGCAGTACTTC.

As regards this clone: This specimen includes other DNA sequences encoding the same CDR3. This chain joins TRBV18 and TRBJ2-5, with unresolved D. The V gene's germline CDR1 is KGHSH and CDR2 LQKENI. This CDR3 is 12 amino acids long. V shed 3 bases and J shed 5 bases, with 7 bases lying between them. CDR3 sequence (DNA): TGTGCCAGCTCACCGGGTGGTGAGACCCAGTACTTC. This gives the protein CASSPGGETQYF.

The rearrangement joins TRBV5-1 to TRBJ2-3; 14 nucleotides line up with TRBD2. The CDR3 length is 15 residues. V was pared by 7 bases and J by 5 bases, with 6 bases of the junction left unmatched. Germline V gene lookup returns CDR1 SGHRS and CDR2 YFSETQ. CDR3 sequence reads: CASSGLAGAGDTQYF. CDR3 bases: TGCGCCAGCTCGGGACTAGCGGGAGCTGGAGATACGCAGTATTTT.